This T cell receptor beta chain appears in the sequencing data of a study of blood T cell repertoires in COVID-19. Study in general: Collection of acute and convalescent COVID-19 samples took place in the United States, Italy and Spain. The analysed material was cDNA or gDNA that came from T cells, B-cell-depleted T cells, or PBMCs.

Original data processing: Reference gene primer amplification in the assay estimated nucleated cell counts. Sequenced by immunoSEQ multiplex PCR; TCRdb stores in-frame clones only, minus some. V and J calls and clone size are given by that table; D and trimming were obtained from the DNA. This sample has 250,000 or so clones, with roughly 86% found just once. Per the germline V gene, CDR1 is SGHAT and CDR2 is FQNNGV. The CDR3 spans 18 residues. Trimming removed 6 bases at V and 10 bases at J, with 28 bases between. Sequencing was done on a sample of peripheral blood. This rearrangement joins TRBV11-2 to TRBJ1-6, with a possible D match to TRBD1 (6 bases). The TCR was taken from a man aged 35 to 55 with active or convalescent COVID-19. In DNA form, the CDR3 reads TGTGCCAGCAGTCTTAGCCCCCTAGCGGGGGGCGTAGGATCACCCCTCCACTTT. Amino acid sequence: CASSLSPLAGGVGSPLHF.